The source of this T cell receptor (beta chain) is a study of human T cells and chemical hapten exposure. Regarding the study as a whole: The formation of large CDR3 similarity clusters by expanded TCRs significantly exceeded that of controls.

This CDR3 comprises 15 residues. V was pared by 5 bases and J by 3 bases, with 16 bases between. This clonotype showed up many times. The target antigen is unknown. Using its own MiXCR run on the RACE reads, TCRdb lists one record per CDR3 protein. Seen here are 84,000 or so distinct CDR3 sequences, roughly 10% observed once, and the top ten hold under 2.5%. The time point here: patch test 2, 6 weeks after DPC sensitization. Described treatment: therapeutic diphenylcyclopropenone sensitization with weekly scalp DPC. The rearrangement joins TRBV12-3 or TRBV12-4 to TRBJ1-1, with D perhaps TRBD1 (5 bases). The clonotype originates from a woman in her twenties or thirties with alopecia areata. Some clones in this sample may be carry-over from other donors' samples. Here the sequenced sample was whole blood, taken in connection with sensitization to the hapten diphenylcyclopropenone (DPC). Here the CDR3 reads CASSPHVGRDTEAFF. For the CDR3, the DNA is TGTGCCAGCAGTCCCCACGTTGGCAGGGACACTGAAGCTTTCTTT.